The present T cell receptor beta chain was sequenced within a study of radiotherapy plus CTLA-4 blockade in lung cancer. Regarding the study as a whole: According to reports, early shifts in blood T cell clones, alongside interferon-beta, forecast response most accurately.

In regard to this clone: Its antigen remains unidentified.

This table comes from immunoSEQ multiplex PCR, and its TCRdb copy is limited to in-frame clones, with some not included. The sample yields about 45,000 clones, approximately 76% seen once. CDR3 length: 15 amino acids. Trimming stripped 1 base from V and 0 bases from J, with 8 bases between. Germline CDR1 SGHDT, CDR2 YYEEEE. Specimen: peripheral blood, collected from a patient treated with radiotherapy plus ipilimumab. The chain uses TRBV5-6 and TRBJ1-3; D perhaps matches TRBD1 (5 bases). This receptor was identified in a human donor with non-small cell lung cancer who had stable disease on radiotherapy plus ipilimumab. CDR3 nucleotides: TGTGCCAGCAGCTTGCAGGGACGCTCTGGAAACACCATATATTTT. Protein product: CASSLQGRSGNTIYF.